The 8 T cell receptor beta chains below come from one sample, sequenced in a study of identical twins. TCRdb independently ran MiXCR on the 5' RACE reads; one entry per CDR3 protein. The sample includes about 810,000 distinct CDR3 sequences, approximately 13% of them seen just once. These data are also associated with another study on yellow fever vaccine responses in identical twins.

The sequenced sample consisted of PBMCs. The receptors derive from a woman between 18 and 30 years old in good health.

The genes are TRBV19 and TRBJ2-3; the match to TRBD1 covers 7 bases. V lost 4 bases to trimming and J lost 3 bases; unmatched junction nucleotides: 7. The CDR3 extends over 15 amino acids. Looked up from germline, CDR1 is LNHDA and CDR2 is SQIVND (reference sequence). The CDR3 sequence: CASSTRDSQTDTQYF. The CDR3 DNA is TGTGCCAGTAGTACCCGGGACAGCCAGACAGATACGCAGTATTTT. The whole variable domain, filled in from reference TRBV19 and TRBJ2-3, reads DGGITQSPKYLFRKEGQNVTLSCEQNLNHDAMYWYRQDPGQGLRLIYYSQIVNDFQKGDIAEGYSVSREKKESFPLTVTSAQKNPTAFYLCASSTRDSQTDTQYFGPGTRLTVL.

This clonotype was recorded many times. The chain combines TRBV6-1 with TRBJ2-7, with D perhaps TRBD2 (5 bases). Germline CDR1 MNHNS, CDR2 SASEGT. CDR3 length: 17 residues. The ends were cut back, 5 bases at V and 2 bases at J, with 22 bases in the middle. The CDR3 spells CASSPLQVLTGTYEQYF. The CDR3 coding sequence is TGTGCCAGCAGTCCATTGCAGGTCCTAACGGGGACCTACGAGCAGTACTTC.

There are a few counts of this clonotype. The CDR3 protein is CASSYKRQLYGYTF. For the CDR3, the DNA is TGTGCCAGCAGTTACAAAAGACAGCTCTATGGCTACACCTTC. The chain employs TRBV6-5 and TRBJ1-2; D is perhaps TRBD1 (5 bases). This CDR3 contains 14 residues. CDR1 is MNHEY, CDR2 SVGAGI, per germline. V was trimmed by 2 bases and J by 4 bases, leaving 11 bases between them.

This clonotype has only a few counts. The rearrangement uses TRBV24-1 and TRBJ2-7, with D perhaps TRBD1 or TRBD2 (6 bases each). Trimming took off 5 bases at V and 2 bases at J, with 12 bases between the two ends. This CDR3 contains 14 residues. Germline CDR1 KGHDR, CDR2 SFDVKD. As DNA, the CDR3 is TGTGCCACCAGTGGGCGGGACAAGACCTACGAGCAGTACTTC. Protein product: CATSGRDKTYEQYF.

This clonotype was observed a handful of times. The V call is TRBV24-1, the J call TRBJ2-2; TRBD2 matches 7 bases. The CDR3 length is 14 residues. V lost 6 bases, J lost 6 bases, and 6 bases stayed unmatched. Germline CDR1 and CDR2: KGHDR and SFDVKD. Written as DNA, the CDR3 is TGTGCCACCAGTAGCGGGACTCCCTCCGGGGAGCTGTTTTTT. Its translation is CATSSGTPSGELFF.

CDR3 nucleotide sequence: TGTGCCAGCAGTCGGACAGGGGAGTACCCTACCGGGGAGCTGTTTTTT. Amino acid sequence: CASSRTGEYPTGELFF. The V and J genes are TRBV5-5 and TRBJ2-2; 9 bases agree with TRBD1. The CDR3 sequence is 16 residues long. Germline CDR1 reads SGHKS; CDR2 reads YYEKEE (reference sequence). V gave up 5 bases and J gave up 5 bases; unmatched junction bases: 10.

There are a few counts of this clonotype. V gene TRBV28 combines with J gene TRBJ1-2; TRBD1 agrees at 7 bases. Germline CDR1 MDHEN, CDR2 SYDVKM. J was trimmed by 8 bases and V by 2 bases; bases with no gene match: 5. The CDR3 extends over 13 amino acids. The CDR3 sequence is CASSLGTVEGYTF. CDR3 nucleotides: TGTGCCAGCAGTTTAGGGACAGTAGAGGGCTACACCTTC.

The CDR3 sequence is CASSLRPNSGRDNEQFF. The CDR3 DNA is TGTGCCAGCAGTTTAAGGCCCAACAGCGGGAGAGACAATGAGCAGTTCTTC. The chain links TRBV28 to TRBJ2-1; the match to TRBD2 covers 8 bases. J was trimmed by 5 bases and V by 2 bases; bases with no gene match: 11. Germline V gene sequence: CDR1 MDHEN, CDR2 SYDVKM. CDR3 size: 17 residues.